In this sample, the clone carrying this T cell receptor beta chain turned up once. Naive CD8 cells, CD45RO-negative and positively selected for CCR7, excluded terminally differentiated effector memory CD45RA+ cells. The data belong to a study of shared clonotypes between healthy human individuals. The CDR3 length is 13 residues. Trimming shortened V by 4 bases and J by 6 bases, and 9 bases separated the two germline ends. Per germline, CDR1 WNHNN and CDR2 SYGVQD (reference sequence). Data came from immunoSEQ multiplex PCR; TCRdb stores just in-frame clones and leaves some out. The table lists roughly 2,000,000 clones, about 95% of them singletons.

The chain has TRBV10-1 and TRBJ2-2; a weak D match, TRBD2 (5 bases). The receptor's source is a man between 18 and 29 years old in good health. The sequenced sample consisted of naive CD8+ T cells sorted from blood. CDR3 amino acids: CASSGERAGELFF. For the CDR3, the DNA is TGCGCCAGCAGTGGTGAGAGGGCCGGGGAGCTGTTTTTT.